The 11 T cell receptor beta chains listed next were all sequenced from one sample in a study of response to subunit inactivated influenza vaccine. TCRdb reprocessed the RT-PCR reads via MiXCR and lists one record per CDR3 protein. The repertoire holds some 520,000 distinct CDR3 sequences, with 16% as singletons. The source material was CD4+ T cells sorted from PBMCs, sampled less than 30 months after vaccination. These receptors were collected from a man aged 50-75 years who received an inactivated influenza vaccine.

This clonotype showed up just a few times. The chain uses TRBV3-1 and TRBJ1-5; 7 bases are a match to TRBD1. The germline V gene has CDR1 LGHDT and CDR2 YNNKEL (reference sequence). The CDR3 covers 14 residues. V lost 3 bases and J lost 7; bases outside the gene matches: 6. The CDR3 here is CASSQVGGLQPQHF. Here the CDR3 DNA reads TGTGCCAGCAGCCAGGTAGGGGGCCTGCAGCCCCAGCATTTT.

J is TRBJ2-7 and V is TRBV6-2 or TRBV6-3; D uncertain. The germline V and J ends were trimmed by 3 bases and 3 bases, with 9 bases remaining between them. Germline-derived CDR1 and CDR2 are MNHEY and SVGEGT. This CDR3 comprises 13 residues. The CDR3 loop reads CASSYGGIYEQYF. CDR3 DNA: TGTGCCAGCAGTTATGGCGGCATCTACGAGCAGTACTTC.

The gene calls are TRBV28 and TRBJ1-2, with TRBD1 matching 8 bases. The CDR3 runs to 12 residues. The junction had 2 bases not matched to a gene; V was cut back by 8 bases and J by 3 bases. CDR1 MDHEN and CDR2 SYDVKM come from the germline V gene. The CDR3: CASGQGHYGYTF. CDR3 nucleotide sequence: TGTGCCAGCGGACAGGGACACTATGGCTACACCTTC.

This clonotype was picked up a small number of times. The chain uses TRBV5-1 and TRBJ2-1, with 10 nucleotides matching TRBD2. The CDR3 consists of 19 residues. Trimming took 0 bases from V and 0 from J; bases not matched to a gene: 9. Germline CDR1 is SGHRS and CDR2 is YFSETQ. CDR3 bases: TGCGCCAGCAGCTTGGTGTTAGCGGGGGGCCGAAGCTCCTACAATGAGCAGTTCTTC. This sequence encodes CASSLVLAGGRSSYNEQFF.

This clonotype appeared a few times. The chain carries TRBV28 and TRBJ2-7; 10 nucleotides agree with TRBD2. Losses at the gene ends were 8 bases for V and 0 bases for J; bases not matched to a gene: 13. Germline lookup yields CDR1 MDHEN and CDR2 SYDVKM. This CDR3 region has 17 residues. The CDR3 DNA follows: TGTGCCAGCGGCCCTAGAGGACTAGCGGAGAGCTCCTACGAGCAGTACTTC. Its protein product is CASGPRGLAESSYEQYF.

CDR3: CASSGVFPSSYEQYF. The CDR3 DNA reads TGTGCCAGCAGTGGCGTTTTTCCCTCCAGCTACGAGCAGTACTTC. The chain uses TRBV25-1 and TRBJ2-7; D ambiguous. Germline CDR1 and CDR2: MGHDK and SYGVNS. The CDR3 runs 15 residues. V was cut by 4 bases and J by 3 bases, with 16 bases left in between.

The table lists this clonotype with a few counts. The genes are TRBV20-1 and TRBJ1-1, with D possibly TRBD1 on 6 matching bases. This CDR3 is 17 amino acids long. Per the germline V gene, CDR1 is DFQATT and CDR2 is SNEGSKA (reference sequence). V was trimmed by 0 bases and J by 2 bases, leaving 19 bases between them. CDR3 nucleotides: TGCAGTGCTAGAGATTTTGAGACCGGGACACCAAACACTGAAGCTTTCTTT. It yields the protein CSARDFETGTPNTEAFF.

The V call is TRBV5-1, the J call TRBJ2-1; 13 positions match TRBD2. The germline V gene has CDR1 SGHRS and CDR2 YFSETQ. The CDR3 is 17 residues long. Trimming at V came to 6 bases and at J to 4 bases, leaving 10 bases not matched to a gene. Here the CDR3 DNA reads TGCGCCAGCACCCACTTAAAGACTAGCGGGGGGTACAATGAGCAGTTCTTC. This encodes CASTHLKTSGGYNEQFF. The full variable domain, its missing parts supplied by reference TRBV5-1 and TRBJ2-1, is KAGVTQTPRYLIKTRGQQVTLSCSPISGHRSVSWYQQTPGQGLQFLFEYFSETQRNKGNFPGRFSGRQFSNSRSEMNVSTLELGDSALYLCASTHLKTSGGYNEQFFGPGTRLTVL.

This clonotype came up a few times. CDR3 protein: CASSEGPTYNEQFF. The CDR3 DNA reads as TGTGCCAGCAGCGAGGGCCCAACCTACAATGAGCAGTTCTTC. The gene calls are TRBV9 and TRBJ2-1; unclear D gene. Deletions cut 3 bases from V and 2 bases from J, with 9 bases between. Germline values: CDR1 SGDLS, CDR2 YYNGEE. CDR3 size: 14 residues.

This clonotype has just a few counts. This chain uses TRBV5-6 with TRBJ1-1; 10 nucleotides align to TRBD1. Trimming cost V 4 bases and J 1 base; bases outside gene matches: 1. Germline V lookup: CDR1 SGHDT, CDR2 YYEEEE. This CDR3 is built from 14 residues. The CDR3 reads CASSGDRGNTEAFF. The CDR3 DNA reads TGTGCCAGCAGCGGGGACAGGGGGAACACTGAAGCTTTCTTT. The variable domain in full, completed from reference TRBV5-6 and TRBJ1-1, reads DAGVTQSPTHLIKTRGQQVTLRCSPKSGHDTVSWYQQALGQGPQFIFQYYEEEERQRGNFPDRFSGHQFPNYSSELNVNALLLGDSALYLCASSGDRGNTEAFFGQGTRLTVV.

This clonotype was observed a few times. This sequence joins TRBV20-1 and TRBJ2-7, with D perhaps assigned TRBD1 or TRBD2 (5 bases each). Trimming shortened V by 3 bases and J by 0 bases, and 12 bases separated the two germline ends. This CDR3 comprises 14 residues. From germline, CDR1 is DFQATT and CDR2 SNEGSKA (reference sequence). CDR3: CSASPGASSYEQYF. The CDR3 DNA is TGCAGTGCTAGCCCCGGGGCGAGCTCCTACGAGCAGTACTTC.